This T cell receptor (beta chain) was sequenced for a study of blood T cell repertoires in COVID-19. On the study more broadly: Samples came from the United States, Italy and Spain, spanning acute and convalescent COVID-19. From T cells, B-cell-depleted T cells, or PBMCs came the material, which was cDNA or gDNA.

The authors' processing: Counts of nucleated cells, estimated from reference gene primer amplification, were obtained. The table came from immunoSEQ multiplex PCR; TCRdb's copy has only in-frame clones and leaves some out. V and J calls and clone size are those listed in that table; D and trimming were worked out from the DNA. The table has tens of thousands of clones, 65% to 85% seen once; the top ten hold around three fifths. This CDR3 spans 14 amino acids. The germline gives CDR1 LNHDA, CDR2 SQIVND (reference sequence). The V end was cut by 3 bases, the J end by 8 bases, with 16 bases between. The sequenced sample consisted of peripheral blood. The chain joins TRBV19 to TRBJ1-2; D uncertain. The clonotype comes from a man between 65 and 85 years old with acute or convalescent COVID-19. Written as DNA, the CDR3 is TGTGCCAGTAGTATCCGGTTAGAGGGCGGAGGCTACACCTTC. Protein product: CASSIRLEGGGYTF.